A selection of T cell receptor beta chains follows, all from one sample in a study of monozygotic twins with inflammatory bowel disease. Reanalyzing the 5' RACE reads, TCRdb keeps one entry per CDR3 protein, without DNA. This repertoire includes around 150,000 distinct CDR3 sequences. The sample was blood. The source of these receptors is a human donor with ulcerative colitis or Crohn's disease, or a healthy co-twin of an affected twin (not recorded which). CDR3s include the opening cysteine and the closing phenylalanine or tryptophan.

J,V,CDR3
TRBJ2-1,TRBV2,CASSEGVAGGYEQFF
TRBJ1-2,TRBV9,CASSVFPGQGAVYTF
TRBJ1-1,TRBV20-1,CSASKPGQGLRNTEAFF
TRBJ2-1,TRBV20-1,CSARGGAGSYNEQFF
TRBJ1-1,TRBV7-9,CASSRDRSTSNTEAFF
TRBJ2-3,TRBV12-3/TRBV12-4,CASTRSWGDRVSSTDTQYF
TRBJ2-5,TRBV5-1,CASSLGRTGETQYF
TRBJ1-1,TRBV6-6,CASSSRDSYTEAFF
TRBJ1-1,TRBV6-1,CASSEVRGYTEAFF
TRBJ1-2,TRBV30,CAWSVLGSSNGYTF
TRBJ2-7,TRBV27,CASSFSTGGYEQYF
TRBJ1-4,TRBV5-4,CASSLALSGEKLFF
TRBJ2-7,TRBV28,CASSLLVGEEYF
TRBJ2-2,TRBV28,CASSTSPGALTGELFF
TRBJ1-1,TRBV29-1,CSVEVGPRGYTEAFF
TRBJ2-2,TRBV7-6,CASSLMDRGNTGELFF
TRBJ2-1,TRBV6-5,CASSSETSGLYNEQFF
TRBJ2-4,TRBV7-2,CASTGGGAKNIQYF